Included here is one T cell receptor beta chain sequence, with context. This sequence may be a read error, since a much larger clone differs from it by one base. A sample-barcoded 5' primer and a J-beta primer mix were used in a second PCR of roughly 6 to 11 cycles. TCRdb reprocessed the 5' RACE reads with MiXCR, giving one entry per CDR3 protein. The sample includes under 2,000,000 distinct CDR3 sequences, roughly 52% seen only once; the top ten take around 2.1%. The record originates from a study of blood T cells in healthy people across ages. The CDR3 runs 12 residues. The sequence derives from a woman aged 40 to 55 in good health. The chain uses TRBV12-3 or TRBV12-4 and TRBJ2-4, with a possible D match to TRBD2 (6 bases). The J call is uncertain, as TRBJ2-7 better fits the DNA end. Sequences were obtained from blood. The CDR3: CANSMGGYEQYF. The CDR3 DNA reads as TGTGCCAACAGCATGGGGGGCTACGAGCAGTACTTC.